This T cell receptor beta chain was recorded in a study of breast tumors, draining lymph nodes, adjacent tissues (dated by TCRdb to the mid-2010s). Context from the whole study: The study compared TCR beta repertoires across tumor, adjacent nontumor tissue and axillary lymph nodes from breast cancer patients. In human breast cancer, the study set out to assess how tumor, surrounding tissue and draining lymph node repertoires relate to one another and whether T cells might be exchanged between them. Overall study outcomes, separate from this receptor: Tumor T-cell repertoires showed less diversity than lymph node repertoires and more diversity than nontumor tissue repertoires, and tumor T-cell repertoires showed preferential V and J gene usage. Tumor and nontumor tissue repertoires were significantly more similar in luminal-like than in basal-like breast cancer. The data were considered consistent with the idea that most tumor T cells come from the lymph node and then expand in tumor tissue. Rather than being directly demonstrated, the conclusion that tumor T cells originate in lymph nodes was presented as consistent with a hypothesis.

This clonotype was seen repeatedly, ten times or more. What this receptor recognizes is not known. The record has no base qualities; no much larger clone is one base away. The sequencer listed for this sample is Illumina HiSeq 2000. Multiplex PCR amplification was used to build the TCR beta chain libraries. The amplified TCR beta chain products were analyzed by high-throughput sequencing. In TCRdb, the public reads were trimmed at Q25 with fastp and aligned with MiXCR, with productive beta chains retained. Entries are consolidated by CDR3 protein sequence, retaining the most common genes and DNA. The sample contains roughly 260,000 distinct CDR3 sequences, 30% of them found a single time. The ten largest clones take up more than 0.85% of the sample. Lymph node samples came from the axillary draining lymph nodes of breast cancer patients. Per the germline V gene, SQVTM is the CDR1 and ANQGSEA is the CDR2. Reading from cysteine to phenylalanine, the CDR3 counts 15 amino acids. The DNA shown is the 45-base CDR3, in frame from base 1. V is pruned by 0 bases and J by 4 bases, leaving 3 bases of the junction without a gene match.

Sequencing input: axillary lymph node tissue. The receptor comes from a female donor with breast cancer. Some clones in this sample may be carry-over from other donors' samples. The V and J genes are TRBV29-1 and TRBJ2-3; 11 bases in the junction line up with TRBD2. The CDR3 protein: CSVEDGTSGSDTQYF. The nucleotides are TGCAGCGTTGAAGATGGGACTAGCGGCTCAGATACGCAGTATTTT.